This T cell receptor beta chain comes out of a study of blood T cell repertoires in COVID-19 (dated by TCRdb to the early 2020s). About the full investigation: Collaborator samples came from the United States, Italy and Spain and covered acute and convalescent phases of COVID-19. Deeply sampled blood TCRbeta repertoires from subjects exposed to, actively infected with, or recovered from COVID-19 were included in the dataset. HLA class I and class II types, where available, came from metadata supplied by the sample provider rather than from assay-based typing. The repertoires were released in a freely available public database intended as a resource for research on the immune response to SARS-CoV-2. Nearly every sample came with metadata listing a de-identified subject ID, COVID-19 status, age in years and sex. Samples came from the ongoing ImmuneRACE study (first 160 participants) plus 1,254 subjects from 6 global collaborators. The material from the prospective study consisted of cDNA or gDNA derived from T cells, B-cell-depleted T cells, or PBMCs. Broader findings and caveats from the paper: Clinical and demographic metadata were provided uncurated, with the amount varying by source and participant.

From its cysteine to its phenylalanine, the CDR3 spans 13 amino acids. Only CDR3 DNA remains: 39 bases, in frame from the first base. Trimming costs V 6 bases and J 8 bases, and their ends lie 13 bases apart. The germline V gene (reference sequence) supplies CDR1 LNHDA and CDR2 SQIVND. A second Seattle source provided samples from volunteer blood donors who had recovered from COVID-19. The collaborating institutions used their own protocols to collect whole blood in K2EDTA tubes. For TCRbeta analysis, collaborators shipped samples in one of three forms: frozen whole blood, isolated PBMCs, or DNA extracted from either of those sample types. TCRbeta CDR3 regions were amplified from genomic DNA using the immunoSEQ Assay, a bias-controlled multiplex PCR. The source study handled its data this way. The number of nucleated cells in each sample was estimated from the amplification of reference gene primers within the assay. To quantify the absolute abundance of each unique TCRbeta CDR3 rearrangement, sequence reads were collapsed and filtered. For each sample, productive Simpson clonality was calculated by taking the square root of Simpson's diversity index across productive rearrangements. The clones in this table, taken by TCRdb from immuneACCESS, are in-frame only. Not every clone is retained; where verified, under half of the shortfall comes from an unresolved V gene, and the cause of the rest is unknown. D and trimming were read from the DNA, whereas the V and J calls and clone size are those reported in that table. The sample table records some 270,000 clones; about four fifths of these occur just once. Roughly 1.4% of the sample belongs to the ten largest clones.

Regarding this clone: Its antigen is unknown. One base away there is no much larger clone; base qualities are not given.

This TCR was sampled from a woman aged 40 to 49 who had recovered from COVID-19. The source material was peripheral blood. The sequence is built from TRBV19 and TRBJ1-4; no confident D gene assignment can be made. The nucleotide sequence reads TGTGCCAGTAGCCTAACATTCAGGGAAAAACTGTTTTTT. Its coded protein is CASSLTFREKLFF.